This is a list of T cell receptor beta chains from one sample in a study of human T cells and chemical hapten exposure. MiXCR, run by TCRdb on the 5' RACE reads, gives a single entry per CDR3 protein. In the table there are more than 60,000 distinct CDR3 sequences, about a sixth of which are singletons. The receptors derive from a female donor in good health. CDR3s include the opening cysteine and the closing phenylalanine or tryptophan. Each record gives: V gene, D gene, J gene, clone size, CDR3 DNA, CDR3 protein. A D gene is named only where the DNA matches it firmly. The listing skips clone size in some rows; elsewhere it reads once, few, many or a size class.

TRBV29-1	TRBD1	TRBJ2-1	NA	TGCAGCGTCGGCCTCCACAGGGGCGACAGAGGGAATGAGCAGTTCTTC	CSVGLHRGDRGNEQFF
TRBV18	NA	TRBJ1-1	few	TGTGCCAGCTCACCCCGACGGAACCCAGGGACTGAAGCTTTCTTT	CASSPRRNPGTEAFF
TRBV6-5	TRBD1	TRBJ1-5	few	TGTGCCAGCAGTCAAACAGGGGGCGCGGGGCAGCCCCAGCATTTT	CASSQTGGAGQPQHF
TRBV6-1	NA	TRBJ1-6	NA	TGTGCCAGCAGTGAAGTCATCAATTCACCCCTCCACTTT	CASSEVINSPLHF
TRBV11-2	NA	TRBJ2-3	few	TGTGCCAGCAGCTCACTTTGGGGGGCTACAGATACGCAGTATTTT	CASSSLWGATDTQYF
TRBV7-2	NA	TRBJ2-3	few	TGTGCCAGCAGCTTGGAGGGCCCAGATACGCAGTATTTT	CASSLEGPDTQYF
TRBV5-6	NA	TRBJ2-3	NA	TGTGCCAGCAGCTTGCAGTCACTATCAAGAGATACGCAGTATTTT	CASSLQSLSRDTQYF
TRBV5-1	NA	TRBJ2-5	NA	TGCGCCAGCAGCCCCGGGACTCGAGAGACCCAGTACTTC	CASSPGTRETQYF
TRBV5-1	TRBD1	TRBJ2-3	NA	TGCGCCAGCAGTTCGCAGGGGGCAGATACGCAGTATTTT	CASSSQGADTQYF
TRBV2	NA	TRBJ1-1	few	TGTGCCGGTAATTACGACAGGAACACTGAAGCTTTCTTT	CAGNYDRNTEAFF
TRBV6-5	NA	TRBJ2-7	few	TGTGCCAGCAGTCGTCCCTTAAGCTACGAGCAGTACTTC	CASSRPLSYEQYF
TRBV5-6	NA	TRBJ2-7	NA	TGTGCCAGCAGCTTGCAGACGGGAGCCTACGAGCAGTACTTC	CASSLQTGAYEQYF
TRBV12-3/TRBV12-4	NA	TRBJ2-7	NA	TGTGCCAGCAGTCCTCGGACATTCTACGAGCAGTACTTC	CASSPRTFYEQYF
TRBV20-1	NA	TRBJ2-7	NA	TGCAGTGCCACTACAGGGTACGAGCAGTACTTC	CSATTGYEQYF
TRBV10-3	TRBD1	TRBJ1-4	few	TGTGCCAGTTGGACAGGGAAGGCTAATGAAAAACTGTTTTTT	CASWTGKANEKLFF
TRBV9	NA	TRBJ2-5	many	TGTGCCAGCAGCCCCCTAGGAGTATACCAAGAGACCCAGTACTTC	CASSPLGVYQETQYF
TRBV24-1	NA	TRBJ2-3	NA	TGTGCCTCACCCTTCTCAGTTCGAGATACGCAGTATTTT	CASPFSVRDTQYF
TRBV5-5	NA	TRBJ1-1	NA	TGTGCCAGCAGCTTGCCAGGAATCAGCACTGAAGCTTTCTTT	CASSLPGISTEAFF
TRBV5-1	NA	TRBJ1-2	NA	TGCGCCAGCAGCTTGGGCGGCGGGGCCAACGGCTACACCTTC	CASSLGGGANGYTF
TRBV18	NA	TRBJ2-1	NA	TGTGCCAGCTCACCTTCATTACTTAGCTCCTACAATGAGCAGTTCTTC	CASSPSLLSSYNEQFF
TRBV4-3	TRBD1	TRBJ1-1	few	TGCGCCAGCAGCCGGACAGGGTCCTATGAAGCTTTCTTT	CASSRTGSYEAFF
TRBV12-3/TRBV12-4	TRBD1	TRBJ1-1	few	TGTGCCAGCAGTCCCTACAGGGGGGAGCGGTCTGAAGCTTTCTTT	CASSPYRGERSEAFF
TRBV11-2	NA	TRBJ2-2	many	TGTGCCAGCAGCTTACAAACTGGGTCGAACACCGGGGAGCTGTTTTTT	CASSLQTGSNTGELFF
TRBV5-1	TRBD1	TRBJ1-1	NA	TGCGCCAGCAGCCTACAGGGGACCCCAAACACTGAAGCTTTCTTT	CASSLQGTPNTEAFF
TRBV6-2/TRBV6-3	NA	TRBJ1-2	NA	TGTGCCAGCAGTCTCGACGGAGTCCATGGCTACACCTTC	CASSLDGVHGYTF
TRBV3-1	NA	TRBJ1-2	few	TGTGCCAGCAGCCAAAGGGGTTTCGGCTATGGCTACACCTTC	CASSQRGFGYGYTF
TRBV24-1	NA	TRBJ2-3	few	TGTGCCACCAGTGACCCCCTACGACTAGGGAGCACAGATACGCAGTATTTT	CATSDPLRLGSTDTQYF
TRBV4-3	NA	TRBJ2-2	many	TGCGCCAGCAGCCCCATAACTAGTACCGGGGAGCTGTTTTTT	CASSPITSTGELFF
TRBV20-1	TRBD2	TRBJ2-4	few	TGCAGTGCTAGCCGAACCAGCGGGGGCATTCAGTACTTC	CSASRTSGGIQYF
TRBV12-3/TRBV12-4	NA	TRBJ1-1	NA	TGTGCCAGCAGCTCCAGGGAGGGACATGAAGCTTTCTTT	CASSSREGHEAFF
TRBV5-1	TRBD2	TRBJ2-1	few	TGCGCCAGCAGCGGACGGATTAGCGGGGGGGCAGGGAGTGAGCAGTTCTTC	CASSGRISGGAGSEQFF
TRBV3-1	NA	TRBJ1-5	NA	TGTGCCAGCAGCCAAGTGGGGGTCCAGCCCCAGCATTTT	CASSQVGVQPQHF
TRBV3-1	NA	TRBJ2-5	NA	TGTGCCAGCAGCCAACCGGACTGCCAAGAGACCCAGTACTTC	CASSQPDCQETQYF
TRBV12-3/TRBV12-4	TRBD1	TRBJ1-2	NA	TGTGCCAGCAGCCACCGGGACAGGGTTAAGGACTATGGCTACACCTTC	CASSHRDRVKDYGYTF
TRBV11-2	NA	TRBJ1-1	many	TGTGCCAGCAGCCAGGGAGGATTCTATGGTGAAGCTTTCTTT	CASSQGGFYGEAFF
TRBV20-1	TRBD1	TRBJ2-2	few	TGCAGTGCTAACGGACAGGGGAACACCGGGGAGCTGTTTTTT	CSANGQGNTGELFF
TRBV6-5	TRBD1	TRBJ1-5	NA	TGTGCCAGCAGCCCCTCAGAGGGGGCCGGCCAGCCCCAGCATTTT	CASSPSEGAGQPQHF
TRBV20-1	NA	TRBJ2-3	once	TGCAGTGCTAGCTCAGATACGCAGTATTTT	CSASSDTQYF
TRBV27	TRBD2	TRBJ2-2	few	TGTGCCAGCAGTAGTTCCGCGGGGGGGGCCACCGGGGAGCTGTTTTTT	CASSSSAGGATGELFF
TRBV2	TRBD2	TRBJ2-1	NA	TGTGCCAGCAGTCCAGCGGGGCAGCCCTCCTACAATGAGCAGTTCTTC	CASSPAGQPSYNEQFF
TRBV7-8	TRBD2	TRBJ2-3	NA	TGTGCCAGCAGCTTAGCGGCTGTGACTAGCGGGGAGTTGGATACGCAGTATTTT	CASSLAAVTSGELDTQYF
TRBV2	NA	TRBJ1-5	few	TGTGCCAGCAGGTTCAGGGATAGCAATCAGCCCCAGCATTTT	CASRFRDSNQPQHF
TRBV6-5	TRBD1	TRBJ1-6	many	TGTGCCAGCAGATCACAGGGGTCCTATAATTCACCCCTCCACTTT	CASRSQGSYNSPLHF
TRBV27	NA	TRBJ1-5	few	TGTGCCAGCAGTTTGTCCGGGCCCACGTCGTTTTCGTCCCAGCATTTT	CASSLSGPTSFSSQHF
TRBV29-1	NA	TRBJ2-7	few	TGCAGCGCGAGCCAGGGACTTTCCTACGAGCAGTACTTC	CSASQGLSYEQYF
TRBV11-2	NA	TRBJ1-6	few	TGTGCCAGCAGCTTAGCAATGGCGGGGGGTAATTCACCCCTCCACTTT	CASSLAMAGGNSPLHF
TRBV28	NA	TRBJ2-4	few	TGTGCCAGCAGTTTAATGGGGAGCCAAAACATTCAGTACTTC	CASSLMGSQNIQYF
TRBV24-1	NA	TRBJ2-7	NA	TGTGCCACCGGGGACGGCCCCTACGAGCAGTACTTC	CATGDGPYEQYF
TRBV7-9	NA	TRBJ1-1	NA	TGTGCCAGCAGCTTAGACAGTGAAGCTTTCTTT	CASSLDSEAFF
TRBV3-1	NA	TRBJ1-2	few	TGTGCCAGCAGCCAGGGAGGCAACTATGGCTACACCTTC	CASSQGGNYGYTF
TRBV30	NA	TRBJ1-1	NA	TGTGCCGTGGGGGGCTATACTGAAGCTTTCTTT	CAVGGYTEAFF
TRBV30	NA	TRBJ2-7	NA	TGTGCCTGGAGGTGGAACAGGGAGGGCGAGCAGTACTTC	CAWRWNREGEQYF